The 22 T cell receptor beta chains in this list originate from one sample, sequenced in a study of a mutant IDH1 vaccine in newly diagnosed glioma. These receptors have no identified antigens. Sequenced by immunoSEQ multiplex PCR; TCRdb stores in-frame clones only, minus some. The sample carries roughly 110,000 clones, about 90% recorded once. Time point of the sample: week 11, during vaccination. All doses held 300 ug of mutant IDH1 20-mer peptide, with topical imiquimod. The source was PBMCs, collected from a glioma patient whose treatment included an IDH1 peptide vaccine. The receptors come from a woman aged 45-65 years with glioma.

The V call is TRBV5-4, the J call TRBJ2-1; 9 bases match TRBD2. This CDR3 is built from 17 residues. J gave up 5 bases and V 4 bases, and 13 bases lay outside the gene matches. Germline V lookup: CDR1 SGHNT, CDR2 YYREEE (reference sequence). The CDR3 is CASSRFVSGSGHNEQFF. The DNA of the CDR3 is TGTGCCAGCAGCAGATTCGTTAGCGGGAGTGGGCACAATGAGCAGTTCTTC.

The table lists this clone with a few counts. This chain's CDR3 is CASRGSGSSYNEQFF. CDR3 nucleotide sequence: TGTGCCAGCAGGGGAAGCGGGAGCTCCTACAATGAGCAGTTCTTC. The gene calls are TRBV13 and TRBJ2-1; 8 bases map to TRBD2. The germline gives CDR1 PRHDT, CDR2 FYEKMQ (reference sequence). The CDR3 contains 15 residues. Unmatched junction bases numbered 4, after V lost 6 bases and J lost 0 bases.

This rearrangement joins TRBV2 to TRBJ2-1, with 9 bases matching TRBD2. V shed 3 bases and J 16 bases; nucleotides not matched to a gene: 16. Germline V CDR1 and CDR2: SNHLY, FYNNEI. The CDR3 runs to 15 residues. The chain's CDR3 is CASSELGGRARTEFF. The CDR3 DNA follows: TGTGCCAGCAGTGAGTTGGGCGGGAGGGCCCGGACGGAATTCTTC. Supplemented by reference TRBV2 and TRBJ2-1, the full variable domain reads EPEVTQTPSHQVTQMGQEVILRCVPISNHLYFYWYRQILGQKVEFLVSFYNNEISEKSEIFDDQFSVERPDGSNFTLKIRSTKLEDSAMYFCASSELGGRARTEFFGPGTRLTVL.

The CDR3: CASSLQGPLHF. The CDR3, as DNA: TGTGCCAGCAGCCTCCAGGGACCCCTCCACTTT. The J gene is TRBJ1-6, the V gene TRBV7-9; tentative D call: TRBD1 (5 bases). CDR3 size: 11 residues. Germline CDR1 reads SEHNR; CDR2 reads FQNEAQ (reference sequence). The V gene lost 5 bases and the J gene lost 12 bases, with 8 bases spanning the gap.

This clone was detected only once. The chain couples TRBV6-6 to TRBJ1-1; D ambiguous. The germline CDR1 and CDR2 sequences are MNHNY and SVGAGI (reference sequence). The V end was cut by 5 bases, the J end by 2 bases, with 9 bases between. The CDR3 is made up of 13 amino acids. The CDR3 sequence is CASSQTKNTEAFF. DNA for the CDR3: TGTGCCAGCAGTCAGACAAAAAACACTGAAGCTTTCTTT.

This chain joins TRBV15 and TRBJ2-3; possibly TRBD2 for D (5 bases). CDR1 and CDR2 (germline): LNHNV, YYDKDF (reference sequence). The V gene lost 0 bases and the J gene lost 0 bases, with 13 bases spanning the gap. The length of the CDR3 is 17 residues. The CDR3: CATSREWRLSSTDTQYF. The CDR3, as DNA: TGTGCCACCAGCAGAGAGTGGAGGTTATCTAGCACAGATACGCAGTATTTT.

V gene TRBV5-1 combines with J gene TRBJ2-5, with D possibly matching TRBD1 (6 bases). Germline V gene sequence: CDR1 SGHRS, CDR2 YFSETQ. The V end lost 0 bases, the J end lost 6 bases, and 9 bases lay between the germline ends. This CDR3 is 13 amino acids long. CDR3: CASSLGGLQTQYF. In DNA form, the CDR3 reads TGCGCCAGCAGCTTGGGGGGGCTGCAGACCCAGTACTTC.

The chain uses TRBV5-1 and TRBJ2-3; 7 nucleotides match TRBD2. CDR3 size: 17 residues. The germline V gene encodes CDR1 SGHRS and CDR2 YFSETQ. V lost 0 bases, J lost 1 base, and 8 bases stayed unmatched. CDR3 region: CASSLVLADSGTDTQYF. The CDR3 DNA reads as TGCGCCAGCAGCTTGGTCCTAGCGGATAGCGGCACAGATACGCAGTATTTT.

This clone was counted a single time. The rearrangement uses TRBV28 and TRBJ1-1; 7 nucleotides match TRBD1. The CDR3 loop spans 14 amino acids. V lost 6 bases and J lost 1; bases outside the gene matches: 5. Germline values: CDR1 MDHEN, CDR2 SYDVKM. CDR3 sequence reads: CASREQGRNTEAFF. The CDR3 DNA follows: TGTGCCAGCAGGGAACAGGGGAGGAACACTGAAGCTTTCTTT.

This clone was observed once. The chain has TRBV27 and TRBJ1-1; 7 nucleotides match TRBD1. The CDR3 covers 13 residues. J was trimmed by 3 bases and V by 5 bases; bases with no gene match: 3. Germline loops: CDR1 MNHEY, CDR2 SMNVEV (reference sequence). The CDR3 sequence: CASSEQGYTEAFF. CDR3 DNA: TGTGCCAGCAGTGAACAGGGGTACACTGAAGCTTTCTTT.

The CDR3 DNA sequence: TGTGCCCCGGGGTGGGACGGGGGCACAGATACGCAGTATTTT. Translation: CAPGWDGGTDTQYF. The V and J genes are TRBV6-5 and TRBJ2-3, with D tentatively TRBD1 or TRBD2 (5 bases each). The CDR3 is 14 amino acids. Germline V gene data show CDR1 as MNHEY and CDR2 as SVGAGI. V gave up 11 bases and J gave up 1 base, with 16 bases separating them.

J is TRBJ2-1 and V is TRBV11-3, with a tentative D call TRBD2 (6 bases). Germline V gene data show CDR1 as SGHNT and CDR2 as YENEEA. With 5 bases removed from V and 9 bases from J, the gap between germline ends came to 11 bases. CDR3 length: 12 amino acids. As DNA, the CDR3 is TGTGCCAGCAGCCAGGGACTGGGTGAGCAGTTCTTC. Its protein product is CASSQGLGEQFF. The variable domain in full, with the rest retrieved from reference TRBV11-3 and TRBJ2-1, is EAGVVQSPRYKIIEKKQPVAFWCNPISGHNTLYWYLQNLGQGPELLIRYENEEAVDDSQLPKDRFSAERLKGVDSTLKIQPAELGDSAVYLCASSQGLGEQFFGPGTRLTVL.

This rearrangement joins TRBV18 to TRBJ1-4; D possibly corresponds to TRBD1 (5 bases). V was shortened by 0 bases and J by 6 bases, with 14 bases between the two germline ends. This CDR3 comprises 16 residues. Germline V gene sequence: CDR1 KGHSH, CDR2 LQKENI. The CDR3 coding sequence is TGTGCCAGCTCACCACCGAACGGGGCTAAGCATGAAAAACTGTTTTTT. The encoded protein is CASSPPNGAKHEKLFF.

The rearrangement uses TRBV6-6 and TRBJ2-7; perhaps TRBD1 as D (6 bases). V was shortened by 5 bases and J by 3 bases, with 14 bases between the two germline ends. Germline V lookup: CDR1 MNHNY, CDR2 SVGAGI (reference sequence). This CDR3 has 14 residues. The CDR3 is CASSETGSGYEQYF. The DNA for the CDR3 is TGTGCCAGCAGTGAGACAGGATCAGGCTACGAGCAGTACTTC.

This rearrangement joins TRBV19 to TRBJ1-1; D may be TRBD1 (6 bases). This CDR3 is built from 15 residues. V lost 7 bases, J lost 4 bases, and 19 bases lay in between. CDR1 and CDR2 (germline): LNHDA, SQIVND (reference sequence). In DNA form, the CDR3 reads TGTGCCAGTAACGGGGGCGTGGGTTGGGTCACTGAAGCTTTCTTT. Its protein product is CASNGGVGWVTEAFF.

The V call is TRBV5-1, the J call TRBJ2-7; 7 nucleotides agree with TRBD2. V was pared by 2 bases and J by 4 bases, with 6 bases of the junction left unmatched. Germline CDR1 is SGHRS and CDR2 is YFSETQ. The length of the CDR3 is 14 residues. The CDR3 nucleotides read TGCGCCAGCAGCTTAAGGGAGGGCTCTTACGAGCAGTACTTC. It encodes CASSLREGSYEQYF.

The chain carries TRBV2 and TRBJ2-6; 9 nucleotides align to TRBD1. The CDR3 has 16 residues. Trimming took 6 bases from V and 11 from J; bases not matched to a gene: 14. Germline values: CDR1 SNHLY, CDR2 FYNNEI. CDR3 nucleotides: TGTGCCAGCAGAGCCGAAGTCCGGGACAGGGAGGACGTCCTGACTTTC. Its translation is CASRAEVRDREDVLTF.

The chain couples TRBV20-1 to TRBJ2-7; the D gene is possibly TRBD2 (5 bases). Per the germline V gene, CDR1 is DFQATT and CDR2 is SNEGSKA (reference sequence). The CDR3 extends over 11 amino acids. Trimming stripped 6 bases from V and 6 bases from J, with 12 bases between. The CDR3 loop is CSAIVEGEQYF. DNA for the CDR3: TGCAGTGCCATCGTTGAGGGCGAGCAGTACTTC.

The V and J genes are TRBV6-6 and TRBJ2-7; 7 bases are shared with TRBD1. The CDR3 length is 12 residues. From germline, CDR1 is MNHNY and CDR2 SVGAGI (reference sequence). The V gene end was trimmed by 4 bases and the J gene end by 4 bases; junction bases not matched to a gene: 1. CDR3 nucleotide sequence: TGTGCCAGCAGTTTGGGACAGTACGAGCAGTACTTC. Translation: CASSLGQYEQYF.

V is TRBV28 and J is TRBJ2-7; TRBD1 matches at 8 bases. Trimming at V came to 5 bases and at J to 0 bases, leaving 6 bases not matched to a gene. This CDR3 has 15 amino acids. Germline V CDR1 and CDR2: MDHEN, SYDVKM. This CDR3 reads CASSPGQGSSYEQYF. The CDR3 DNA is TGTGCCAGCAGTCCAGGACAGGGTAGCTCCTACGAGCAGTACTTC. Full variable domain (missing parts from reference TRBV28 and TRBJ2-7): DVKVTQSSRYLVKRTGEKVFLECVQDMDHENMFWYRQDPGLGLRLIYFSYDVKMKEKGDIPEGYSVSREKKERFSLILESASTNQTSMYLCASSPGQGSSYEQYFGPGTRLTVT.

The chain links TRBV9 to TRBJ1-1, with a possible D match to TRBD1 (5 bases). Germline lookup yields CDR1 SGDLS and CDR2 YYNGEE. V gave up 5 bases and J gave up 1 base, with 12 bases separating them. There are 14 residues in the CDR3. The CDR3 DNA sequence: TGTGCCAGCAGTGGGGTAACAGGGAACACTGAAGCTTTCTTT. As protein: CASSGVTGNTEAFF.

This clone has ten or more counts. V gene TRBV30 combines with J gene TRBJ1-1; perhaps TRBD1 as D (6 bases). This CDR3 is built from 14 residues. V lost 7 bases to trimming and J lost 1 base, with 16 bases between them. Germline CDR1 and CDR2: GTSNPN and SVGIG (reference sequence). The CDR3 reads CAYRVQRKNTEAFF. Here the CDR3 DNA reads TGTGCCTACAGGGTCCAGCGGAAGAACACTGAAGCTTTCTTT. The full variable domain, completed using reference TRBV30 and TRBJ1-1, is SQTIHQWPATLVQPVGSPLSLECTVEGTSNPNLYWYRQAAGRGLQLLFYSVGIGQISSEVPQNLSASRPQDRQFILSSKKLLLSDSGFYLCAYRVQRKNTEAFFGQGTRLTVV.